These 5 T cell receptor beta chains were sequenced from one sample in a study of cytomegalovirus exposure and HLA in healthy donors. With 60 Vbeta and 13 Jbeta primers, the PCR was carried out. The assay was immunoSEQ multiplex PCR, and TCRdb's table has in-frame clones only and misses some. In the table there are 85,000 to 130,000 clones, around 79% of which are singletons. The sample comprised PBMCs. These receptors originate from a man in his sixties in good health and CMV-seronegative.

The chain has TRBV5-1 and TRBJ2-7; 9 bases fit TRBD1. The CDR3 totals 14 residues. The J segment lost 3 bases and the V segment lost 4 bases, leaving 5 bases of the junction unmatched. Germline V gene lookup returns CDR1 SGHRS and CDR2 YFSETQ. For the CDR3, the DNA is TGCGCCAGCAGCACGGGACAGGGAAACTACGAGCAGTACGTC. Translating gives CASSTGQGNYEQYV.

The chain couples TRBV7-8 to TRBJ1-2; 7 bases match TRBD1. Trimming cost V 5 bases and J 1 base; bases outside gene matches: 16. The germline gives CDR1 SGHVS, CDR2 FQNEAQ. The CDR3 runs to 18 residues. This chain's CDR3 is CASSMGQPFSRLNYGYTF. The DNA of the CDR3 is TGTGCCAGCAGCATGGGACAGCCATTCTCCCGCCTTAACTATGGCTACACCTTC.

This chain connects TRBV2 to TRBJ1-2; TRBD1 matches at 8 bases. V lost 6 bases, J lost 2 bases, and 2 bases stayed unmatched. The CDR3 sequence is 13 residues long. From germline, CDR1 is SNHLY and CDR2 FYNNEI. The CDR3 DNA sequence: TGTGCCAGCAGGTACAGGGGGAACTATGGCTACACCTTC. It specifies CASRYRGNYGYTF. The variable domain in full, with the rest retrieved from reference TRBV2 and TRBJ1-2, is EPEVTQTPSHQVTQMGQEVILRCVPISNHLYFYWYRQILGQKVEFLVSFYNNEISEKSEIFDDQFSVERPDGSNFTLKIRSTKLEDSAMYFCASRYRGNYGYTFGSGTRLTVV.

This sequence joins TRBV19 and TRBJ2-2, with 7 bases identical to TRBD1. This CDR3 has 14 residues. V trimming: 5 bases; J trimming: 9 bases; junction bases outside the gene matches: 9. Germline CDR1 LNHDA, CDR2 SQIVND (reference sequence). The chain's CDR3 is CASSFGQVVRELFF. The DNA of the CDR3 is TGTGCCAGTAGTTTCGGACAGGTGGTCAGGGAGCTGTTTTTT.

In this sample, this clone turned up a few times. This chain connects TRBV11-2 to TRBJ1-5; no reliable D call. The germline gives CDR1 SGHAT, CDR2 FQNNGV. V was clipped by 0 bases and J by 0 bases, with 6 bases between them. This CDR3 region has 15 residues. CDR3 DNA: TGTGCCAGCAGCTTAGACAGAAATAGCAATCAGCCCCAGCATTTT. Its protein is CASSLDRNSNQPQHF.